This T cell receptor (beta chain) emerged from a study of regulatory T cells in long-lasting Graves disease. Overall study results and limits: Examination was confined to peripheral blood, excluding thyroid tissue.

Time point given: newly diagnosed GD, antithyroid drugs for less than 3 months. Making the TCR library involved RNA that had been extracted from PBMCs. This clonotype was found many times. Its antigen remains unidentified. Sequencing libraries for TCR beta were prepared with iRepertoire HTBI primers and Arm-PCR of CDR3 regions. TCRdb processed the multiplex PCR reads anew with MiXCR; each CDR3 protein has one entry. The table lists some 370,000 distinct CDR3 sequences, about 10% of them singletons, with over 15% in the top ten. Trimming removed 4 bases at V and 0 bases at J, with 17 bases between. Per the germline V gene, CDR1 is DFQATT and CDR2 is SNEGSKA (reference sequence). The CDR3 sequence is 16 residues long. This same sample was also part of a study on T cells in Graves' hyperthyroidism and ophthalmopathy. As that report states: The primer set for the first-round RT-PCR of the TCR CDR3 was HTBI. Appearing also in blood were most of the thyroid clonotypes expanded above 0.001.

The sequencing used peripheral blood mononuclear cells (PBMCs), collected at new diagnosis, from a patient treated with antithyroid drugs. The genes are TRBV20-1 and TRBJ2-3, with no clear D. The TCR originated in a woman aged 18-29 years with Graves disease. The CDR3 reads CSATVGSPSSTDTQYF. CDR3 sequence (DNA): TGCAGTGCTACCGTGGGGTCTCCTTCTAGCACAGATACGCAGTATTTT.